A single TCR beta chain is shown here with its context. This sample was taken from a study of T cells after yellow fever vaccination. MiXCR was run by TCRdb on the 5' RACE reads, yielding one entry per CDR3 protein. The repertoire consists of some 49,000 distinct CDR3 sequences, with around 6.8% occurring once and the leading ten covering roughly a tenth. The germline V gene has CDR1 MDHEN and CDR2 SYDVKM. This CDR3 has 15 amino acids. Deletions cut 5 bases from V and 4 bases from J, with 18 bases between. Specimen: PBMCs, either bulk or a sorted T-cell subset (CD4+, CD8+, memory, or dextramer-sorted; not recorded which), collected 45 days after the yellow fever booster vaccination. The TCR comes from a young man who received the YFV17D yellow fever vaccine. This chain joins TRBV28 and TRBJ2-7; D might be TRBD2 (5 bases). CDR3 loop: CASSGVGENPYEQYF. CDR3 bases: TGTGCCAGCAGTGGCGTCGGGGAAAATCCATACGAGCAGTACTTC. The entire variable domain, with the rest obtained from reference TRBV28 and TRBJ2-7, is as follows: DVKVTQSSRYLVKRTGEKVFLECVQDMDHENMFWYRQDPGLGLRLIYFSYDVKMKEKGDIPEGYSVSREKKERFSLILESASTNQTSMYLCASSGVGENPYEQYFGPGTRLTVT.